This record looks at one T cell receptor beta chain sequence and its context. Its antigen is unknown. Using immunoSEQ multiplex PCR, the repertoire was profiled, and TCRdb retains in-frame clones only, with some absent. This sample comprises 25,000 to 30,000 clones, none seen once only. Trimming removed 0 bases at V and 5 bases at J, with 14 bases between. The length of the CDR3 is 15 residues. The germline V gene encodes CDR1 MNHEY and CDR2 SVGAGI. The related graft donor's blood sample was taken on the day of bone marrow donation. The data originate from a study of T cells after posttransplantation cyclophosphamide. Study results and limitations: Later post-transplant blood repertoires were often dominated by donor CD8+ memory clones. Skin or GI-infiltrating T cells shared few TRB sequences with blood.

The sample taken for sequencing was PBMCs. The TCR was taken from a woman in her sixties or seventies in good health, CMV-negative, and a related stem cell transplant donor. The chain is built from TRBV6-5 and TRBJ2-7; D is ambiguous. Here the CDR3 reads CASSYSTYFLNEQYF. The CDR3 nucleotides read TGTGCCAGCAGTTACTCTACGTATTTCCTAAACGAGCAGTACTTC.